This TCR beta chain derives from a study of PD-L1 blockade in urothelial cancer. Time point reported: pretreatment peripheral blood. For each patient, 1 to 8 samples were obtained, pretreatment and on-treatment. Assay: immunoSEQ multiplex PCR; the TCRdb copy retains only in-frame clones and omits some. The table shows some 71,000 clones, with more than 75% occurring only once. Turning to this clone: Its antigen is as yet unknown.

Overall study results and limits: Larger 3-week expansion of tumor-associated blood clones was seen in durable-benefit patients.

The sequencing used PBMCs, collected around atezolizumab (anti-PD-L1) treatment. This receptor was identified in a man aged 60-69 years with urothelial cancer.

In nucleotides, the CDR3 is TGTGCCAGCAGCTCGCCAGTGGCCGTCAACACCGGGGAGCTGTTTTTT. This sequence encodes CASSSPVAVNTGELFF. The genes are TRBV7-6 and TRBJ2-2; D is undetermined. The CDR3 runs to 16 residues. Per germline, CDR1 SGHVS and CDR2 FNYEAQ. Trimming stripped 4 bases from V and 2 bases from J, with 14 bases between.